The clone carrying this T cell receptor beta chain appeared a single time. V trimming: 0 bases; J trimming: 5 bases; junction bases outside the gene matches: 7. Germline CDR1 is GTSNPN and CDR2 is SVGIG (reference sequence). The CDR3 sequence is 14 residues long. This specimen comes from a study of CD8 T cells in Susac syndrome. It was with random hexamers that roughly 0.45 to 1 ug RNA was reverse transcribed. TCRdb reprocessed the immunoSEQ multiplex PCR reads via MiXCR and lists one record per CDR3 protein. Found here are almost 450,000 distinct CDR3 sequences, 75% to 90% of them singletons; the top ten hold around 0.12%.

This sequence was found in a human donor with multiple sclerosis. The chain uses TRBV30 and TRBJ2-7; 7 bases fit TRBD2. The sample taken for sequencing was CD8+ T cells from PBMCs. The chain's CDR3 is CAWSVGAGEDEQYF. For the CDR3, the DNA is TGTGCCTGGAGTGTAGGGGCGGGAGAGGACGAGCAGTACTTC.